This T cell receptor beta chain was sequenced in a study of cytomegalovirus exposure and HLA in healthy donors. With respect to this clone: The antigen remains undetermined.

A multiplex PCR was run with 60 Vbeta primers and 13 Jbeta primers. Clones were sequenced by immunoSEQ multiplex PCR, and TCRdb holds only the in-frame ones, with some missing. Of some 100,000 clones in the sample, 81% are singletons; the top ten hold around 2.2%. This CDR3 is 16 amino acids long. J was trimmed by 5 bases and V by 3 bases; bases with no gene match: 9. Germline CDR1 and CDR2: LNHDA and SQIVND (reference sequence). Broader study findings: TCR beta chain V- and J-gene trimming was linked, in a later analysis, to a missense variant in DCLRE1C.

The sample taken for sequencing was PBMCs. This TCR derives from a woman under 40 in good health and CMV-seronegative. The chain is built from TRBV19 and TRBJ2-1, with 8 bases that match TRBD2. CDR3 nucleotide sequence: TGTGCCAGTAGTATTCTAAGCGGGAGTCGGAACAATGAGCAGTTCTTC. Translating it yields CASSILSGSRNNEQFF.